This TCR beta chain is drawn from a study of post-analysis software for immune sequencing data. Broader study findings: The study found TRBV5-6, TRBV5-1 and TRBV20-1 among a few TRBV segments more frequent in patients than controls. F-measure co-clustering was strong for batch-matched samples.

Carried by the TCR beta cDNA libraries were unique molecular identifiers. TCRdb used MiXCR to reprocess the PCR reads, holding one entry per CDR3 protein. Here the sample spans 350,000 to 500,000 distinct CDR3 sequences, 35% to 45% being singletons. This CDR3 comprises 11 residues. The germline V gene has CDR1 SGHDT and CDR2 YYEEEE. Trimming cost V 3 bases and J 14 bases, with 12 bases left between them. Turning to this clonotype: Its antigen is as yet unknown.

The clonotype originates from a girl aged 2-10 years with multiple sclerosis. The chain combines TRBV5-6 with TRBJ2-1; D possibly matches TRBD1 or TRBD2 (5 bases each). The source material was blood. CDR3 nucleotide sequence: TGTGCCAGCAGCTCCTCCCGGGACGAGTTCTTC. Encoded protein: CASSSSRDEFF. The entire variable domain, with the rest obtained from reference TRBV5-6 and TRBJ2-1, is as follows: DAGVTQSPTHLIKTRGQQVTLRCSPKSGHDTVSWYQQALGQGPQFIFQYYEEEERQRGNFPDRFSGHQFPNYSSELNVNALLLGDSALYLCASSSSRDEFFGPGTRLTVL.